The 18 T cell receptor beta chains reported below all come from one sample, sequenced in a study of blood T cells in healthy people across ages. Primed by a sample-barcoded 5' primer and a J-beta primer mix, a second PCR proceeded for 7 to 11 cycles. TCRdb redid the calling of the 5' RACE reads with MiXCR, one entry per CDR3 protein. The sample records 600,000 to 900,000 distinct CDR3 sequences, 20% to 30% being singletons. The sample was also linked to a second study, of T cells of mothers and their children.

The specimen sequenced was blood. The source is a boy between 10 and 17 years old in good health.

The chain couples TRBV7-8 to TRBJ2-7; TRBD2 matches at 8 bases. Per the germline V gene, CDR1 is SGHVS and CDR2 is FQNEAQ. J gave up 3 bases and V 1 base, and 8 bases lay outside the gene matches. The CDR3 has 16 residues. The CDR3 loop reads CASSLEPREGNYEQYF. The CDR3 coding sequence is TGTGCCAGCAGCTTAGAACCCCGGGAGGGCAACTACGAGCAGTACTTC.

The CDR3 reads CASTSDSSSYNSPLHF. CDR3 sequence (DNA): TGTGCCAGCACCTCGGACAGTAGCTCCTATAATTCACCCCTCCACTTT. The chain uses TRBV5-4 and TRBJ1-6, with D possibly matching TRBD1 (6 bases). The germline gives CDR1 SGHNT, CDR2 YYREEE (reference sequence). This CDR3 is built from 16 residues. Between the trimmed V and J ends, which lost 6 bases and 0 bases, there was a span of 13 bases.

The chain is built from TRBV6-1 and TRBJ2-4, with D possibly TRBD2 on 6 matching bases. Trimming took 5 bases from V and 1 from J, leaving 12 bases between them. The CDR3 loop spans 15 amino acids. Germline CDR1 MNHNS, CDR2 SASEGT. This CDR3 is CASSPPGVAKNIQYF. CDR3 nucleotides: TGTGCCAGCAGTCCACCGGGGGTCGCCAAAAACATTCAGTACTTC.

The rearrangement joins TRBV7-9 to TRBJ2-5; TRBD2 matches at 8 bases. V trimming: 3 bases; J trimming: 2 bases; junction bases outside the gene matches: 5. The CDR3 is 15 amino acids. In germline, CDR1 is SEHNR, CDR2 FQNEAQ (reference sequence). The CDR3 protein is CASSFTSGTQETQYF. The CDR3 nucleotides are TGTGCCAGCAGCTTCACTAGCGGCACTCAAGAGACCCAGTACTTC. Supplemented by reference TRBV7-9 and TRBJ2-5, the full variable domain reads DTGVSQNPRHKITKRGQNVTFRCDPISEHNRLYWYRQTLGQGPEFLTYFQNEAQLEKSRLLSDRFSAERPKGSFSTLEIQRTEQGDSAMYLCASSFTSGTQETQYFGPGTRLLVL.

The V and J genes are TRBV5-1 and TRBJ1-1; a possible D gene is TRBD1 (6 bases). The CDR3 extends over 15 amino acids. Germline V gives CDR1 SGHRS, CDR2 YFSETQ. V gave up 2 bases and J gave up 1 base, with 12 bases separating them. Here the CDR3 reads CASSFFGGENTEAFF. In DNA form, the CDR3 reads TGCGCCAGCAGCTTTTTTGGGGGCGAGAACACTGAAGCTTTCTTT.

This clonotype came up a few times. The V call is TRBV2, the J call TRBJ2-7; possibly TRBD2 for D (5 bases). Germline CDR1 and CDR2: SNHLY and FYNNEI. This CDR3 has 12 amino acids. The V end lost 4 bases, the J end lost 5 bases, and 9 bases lay between the germline ends. The CDR3 spells CASSALAHEQYF. The CDR3 bases are TGTGCCAGCAGTGCGCTAGCCCACGAGCAGTACTTC.

V usage is TRBV7-9 and J usage is TRBJ2-5; D is perhaps TRBD2 (6 bases). Germline loops: CDR1 SEHNR, CDR2 FQNEAQ (reference sequence). The CDR3 runs to 16 residues. The V and J ends lost 4 bases and 2 bases respectively, with 17 bases between them. This CDR3 reads CASSSRLGGYQETQYF. In DNA, the CDR3 is TGTGCCAGCAGCTCCCGCCTAGGAGGGTATCAAGAGACCCAGTACTTC.

In its sample, this clonotype was seen a few times. CDR3 nucleotides: TGTGCCAGCAGCTTGGACGGACAGGGAGGGGAGCAGTACTTC. Translation gives CASSLDGQGGEQYF. This chain joins TRBV7-9 and TRBJ2-7; D is possibly TRBD1 (8 bases). This CDR3 contains 14 residues. Germline CDR1 SEHNR, CDR2 FQNEAQ (reference sequence). Deletions cut 3 bases from V and 7 bases from J, with 16 bases between.

The rearrangement links TRBV29-1 to TRBJ2-1, with D perhaps matching TRBD2 (7 bases). Germline values: CDR1 SQVTM, CDR2 ANQGSEA. Trimming took off 4 bases at V and 2 bases at J, with 15 bases between the two ends. The CDR3 covers 15 residues. The CDR3 DNA is TGCAGCGTTGCGACGGGGCGGGGGCCCTACAATGAGCAGTTCTTC. Its protein is CSVATGRGPYNEQFF.

The chain employs TRBV29-1 and TRBJ2-3; no clear D gene. In germline, CDR1 is SQVTM, CDR2 ANQGSEA. The V gene lost 4 bases and the J gene lost 3 bases, with 5 bases spanning the gap. There are 11 residues in the CDR3. CDR3 sequence reads: CSVVRTDTQYF. The CDR3 coding sequence is TGCAGCGTTGTGAGGACAGATACGCAGTATTTT.

This clonotype appeared a few times. The V gene is TRBV12-3 or TRBV12-4, the J gene TRBJ2-5; D remains ambiguous. The CDR3 is 14 residues long. The V end was cut by 6 bases, the J end by 0 bases, with 11 bases between. In nucleotides, the CDR3 is TGTGCCAGCAGCCGGCCCCCGAACCAAGAGACCCAGTACTTC. This codes for CASSRPPNQETQYF.

V and J are TRBV28 and TRBJ1-5, with a weak D call TRBD1 (5 bases). Trimming shortened V by 8 bases and J by 1 base, and 9 bases separated the two germline ends. The CDR3 covers 13 residues. Germline V gene lookup returns CDR1 MDHEN and CDR2 SYDVKM. The CDR3 sequence: CASGTESNQPQHF. Here the CDR3 DNA reads TGTGCCAGCGGGACGGAGAGCAATCAGCCCCAGCATTTT.

For this clonotype: This clone may be a read error of a much larger clone one base away. V gene TRBV2 combines with J gene TRBJ2-4, with D perhaps TRBD2 (5 bases). Germline CDR1 and CDR2: SNHLY and FYNNEI. Trimming removed 4 bases from V and 6 bases from J, with 7 bases in between. The CDR3 covers 12 residues. For the CDR3, the DNA is TGTGCCAGCAGTGGAGGGATAAACATTCAGTACTTC. Translated, it gives CASSGGINIQYF.

The rearrangement uses TRBV3-1 and TRBJ2-7; D gene uncertain. V lost 0 bases, J lost 4 bases, and 7 bases lay in between. The length of the CDR3 is 13 residues. From germline, CDR1 is LGHDT and CDR2 YNNKEL (reference sequence). CDR3 region: CASSQDTGYEQYF. The DNA of the CDR3 is TGTGCCAGCAGCCAAGATACGGGTTACGAGCAGTACTTC.

This clonotype was recorded a few times. The chain joins TRBV27 to TRBJ2-1; D is unresolved. The CDR3 contains 13 residues. V was trimmed by 2 bases and J by 7 bases, leaving 9 bases between them. Germline loops: CDR1 MNHEY, CDR2 SMNVEV (reference sequence). The CDR3 coding sequence is TGTGCCAGCAGTTTAGACGTCCGGAATGAGCAGTTCTTC. Translating it yields CASSLDVRNEQFF.

CDR3 nucleotides: TGTGCCTGGAGTGTCAGTTTCGGGGCCGCGGTCTATGGCTACACCTTC. Protein product: CAWSVSFGAAVYGYTF. The V gene is TRBV30, the J gene TRBJ1-2; D perhaps matches TRBD1 (5 bases). The germline V gene has CDR1 GTSNPN and CDR2 SVGIG (reference sequence). The CDR3 contains 16 residues. The germline V and J ends were trimmed by 0 bases and 4 bases, with 18 bases remaining between them.

The CDR3 here is CASSFPPQAPNSPLHF. The CDR3 DNA reads as TGTGCCAGCAGTTTCCCCCCCCAGGCGCCTAATTCACCCCTCCACTTT. The chain combines TRBV28 with TRBJ1-6; D is undetermined. The CDR3 has 16 residues. CDR1 and CDR2 (germline): MDHEN, SYDVKM. Trimming pared 3 bases from V and 6 bases from J, leaving 15 bases between.

The sample holds a few counts of this clonotype. The rearrangement uses TRBV20-1 and TRBJ2-5, with D perhaps TRBD2 (5 bases). The J call may not be correct, given that the DNA end is closer to TRBJ2-1. CDR1 and CDR2 from the germline V gene are DFQATT and SNEGSKA (reference sequence). The CDR3 contains 13 residues. The CDR3 DNA is TGCAGTGCGTCGAGCGGAGACTACAATGAGCAGTTCTTC. It is translated as CSASSGDYNEQFF.